Listed below are T cell receptor beta chains from one sample, sequenced in a study of blood T cell repertoires in COVID-19. Data came from immunoSEQ multiplex PCR; TCRdb stores just in-frame clones and leaves some out. The sample lists about 300,000 clones; around 84% were seen once. The sequenced sample was PBMCs or T cells enriched from blood (not recorded which). The receptors stem from a man younger than 40 who had recovered from COVID-19. CDR3s include the opening cysteine and the closing phenylalanine or tryptophan. The D gene is left open where the match is weak. Rows give clone size only sometimes, using once, few, many, or a class for an expanded clone.

size,D,V,J,DNA,CDR3
.,TRBD1,TRBV7-6,TRBJ2-3,TGTGCCAGCAGCTTAAGGGCAGGACAGGGGGAGGTAGATACGCAGTATTTT,CASSLRAGQGEVDTQYF
.,TRBD1,TRBV19,TRBJ1-5,TGTGCCAGTAGTCTGGGACAGGGGGGCCAGCCCCAGCATTTT,CASSLGQGGQPQHF
.,TRBD1,TRBV19,TRBJ1-3,TGTGCCAGTAGTATACAACCGGGACAGGGTATGAGCTCTGGAAACACCATATATTTT,CASSIQPGQGMSSGNTIYF
.,TRBD2,TRBV29-1,TRBJ2-7,TGCAGCGGCGGGGGAGGACACTACGAGCAGTACTTC,CSGGGGHYEQYF
few,.,TRBV18,TRBJ1-1,TGTGCCAGCTCACCTCAGGGTAACACTGAAGCTTTCTTT,CASSPQGNTEAFF
.,TRBD1,TRBV15,TRBJ1-6,TGTGCCACCCGGGACAGAAATAATTCACCCCTCCACTTT,CATRDRNNSPLHF
few,.,TRBV6-5,TRBJ2-4,TGTGCCAGCAGCCGATACCGGGACATTCAGTACTTC,CASSRYRDIQYF
.,TRBD1,TRBV28,TRBJ1-2,TGTGCCAGTGGAGGGGGCAGGGGGCGCGACTATGGCTACACCTTC,CASGGGRGRDYGYTF
few,.,TRBV28,TRBJ1-2,TGTGCCAGCAGGGGGGCCAGCTTTGGCTACACCTTC,CASRGASFGYTF
.,TRBD1,TRBV24-1,TRBJ2-1,TGTGCCACCAGTGATTCTCGGACAGGGGGCTACAATGAGCAGTTCTTC,CATSDSRTGGYNEQFF
.,TRBD2,TRBV10-2,TRBJ2-7,TGCGCCAGCAGGAATTGGGAGGGCGCCTACGAGCAGTACTTC,CASRNWEGAYEQYF
.,TRBD2,TRBV7-2,TRBJ2-7,TGTGCCAGCAGCTTAGCTAGGCTAGCGGGAGACGAGCAGTACTTC,CASSLARLAGDEQYF
.,.,TRBV9,TRBJ2-2,TGTGCCAGCAGCGAACACACGAACACCGGGGAGCTGTTTTTT,CASSEHTNTGELFF
.,TRBD2,TRBV11-3,TRBJ2-7,TGTGCCAGCAGCTTAGATTCCCCAGCGGGGGGAAGAAACGAGCAGTACTTC,CASSLDSPAGGRNEQYF
few,.,TRBV12-2,TRBJ1-6,TGTGCAAGTCGCTTAGAGGAGGCCCTGGGATCACCCCTCCACTTT,CASRLEEALGSPLHF
.,TRBD1,TRBV7-2,TRBJ1-4,TGTGCCAGCAGCAATCACAGGGGGGCTAATGAAAAACTGTTTTTT,CASSNHRGANEKLFF
few,TRBD1,TRBV19,TRBJ1-3,TGTGCCAGTAGTATTACCGGGACAGCTGGAAACACCATATATTTT,CASSITGTAGNTIYF
once,.,TRBV29-1,TRBJ1-2,TGCAGCGTTGCAGGCAACTATGGCTACACCTTC,CSVAGNYGYTF
.,TRBD1,TRBV9,TRBJ1-4,TGTGCCAGCAGCGTAGCGGGACAGAGTAATGAAAAACTGTTTTTT,CASSVAGQSNEKLFF
.,TRBD2,TRBV7-8,TRBJ2-5,TGTGCCAGCAGCTTAACTAGCGGGGGTTCACAGACCCAGTACTTC,CASSLTSGGSQTQYF
.,.,TRBV6-1,TRBJ2-5,TGTGCCAGCAGTGAGGGGAGCGTATTCGGGACCCAGTACTTC,CASSEGSVFGTQYF
.,.,TRBV6-1,TRBJ2-5,TGTGCCAGCAGTGAAGGTTGGGGGCTTGAAGGAGAGACCCAGTACTTC,CASSEGWGLEGETQYF
.,.,TRBV4-1,TRBJ1-1,TGCGCCAGCAGCCAAGACCGTATGAACACTGAAGCTTTCTTT,CASSQDRMNTEAFF
.,TRBD1,TRBV28,TRBJ1-6,TGTGCCAGCACCTTTTTCCCAGGGCGGGACAGGGCGAATTCACCCCTCCACTTT,CASTFFPGRDRANSPLHF
.,.,TRBV12-3/TRBV12-4,TRBJ1-2,TGTGCCAGCAGTTACACGTCTCATCTTATCTTC,CASSYTSHLIF
.,.,TRBV6-1,TRBJ2-5,TGTGCCAGCAGTGAAGTCCGCGATACCCAGTACTTC,CASSEVRDTQYF
once,.,TRBV2,TRBJ2-1,TGTGCCAGCGGCTCCAGGACACTTTTCAATGAGCAGTTCTTC,CASGSRTLFNEQFF
.,.,TRBV4-2,TRBJ1-4,TGTGCCAGCAGCCACTCTACGGCGGATGAAAAACTGTTTTTT,CASSHSTADEKLFF
once,.,TRBV12-3/TRBV12-4,TRBJ2-1,TGTGCCAGCAGTTTGTATAGGGAGGCTGAGCAGTTCTTC,CASSLYREAEQFF
.,.,TRBV19,TRBJ2-6,TGTGCCAGTAGTATAGCGCCGCAGCGAGGTGGGGCCAACGTCCTGACTTTC,CASSIAPQRGGANVLTF
once,TRBD2,TRBV5-4,TRBJ2-3,TGTGCCAGCAGCTTCGCGGGGGAGAGAGATACGCAGTATTTT,CASSFAGERDTQYF
.,.,TRBV7-6,TRBJ2-1,TGTGCCAGCAGCTTTCTTCCTAGCGCGAGCTCCTACAATGAGCAGTTCTTC,CASSFLPSASSYNEQFF
.,TRBD1,TRBV5-1,TRBJ2-7,TGCGCCAGCAGCTTGGGTGACAGGGACGGCTACGAGCAGTACTTC,CASSLGDRDGYEQYF
.,TRBD1,TRBV11-3,TRBJ2-1,TGTGCCAGCAGCTTAGTGCCAGGGGGTTCCCTTGAGCAGTTCTTC,CASSLVPGGSLEQFF
once,TRBD1,TRBV3-1/TRBV3-2,TRBJ2-3,TGTGCCAGCAGCCTGGTGAAGGGGGCGGGAGATACGCAGTATTTT,CASSLVKGAGDTQYF
.,.,TRBV7-9,TRBJ2-7,TGTGCCAGCAGCTTACAAGGGGCCCCCGATGGGGACGAGCAGTACTTC,CASSLQGAPDGDEQYF
.,.,TRBV3-1/TRBV3-2,TRBJ1-2,TGTGCCAGCAGCCAAGTTAGGGAGGGCTACACCTTC,CASSQVREGYTF
.,.,TRBV11-2,TRBJ1-6,TGTGCCAGCAGCTTGAGTGCCCCAGGGCGTAATTCACCCCTCCACTTT,CASSLSAPGRNSPLHF
few,TRBD1,TRBV3-1/TRBV3-2,TRBJ2-1,TGTGCCAGCAGCCACGGGTACAGGGGGCAGTTCTTC,CASSHGYRGQFF
once,TRBD2,TRBV7-8,TRBJ2-7,TGTGCCAGCAGCTTAGCCTTGGGGCTAGCGGGAACCGACGGCTACGAGCAGTACTTC,CASSLALGLAGTDGYEQYF
few,TRBD1,TRBV15,TRBJ2-1,TGTGCCACCAGCAGAGATAGAGGGGGCTACTCCTACAATGAGCAGTTCTTC,CATSRDRGGYSYNEQFF
.,.,TRBV28,TRBJ2-7,TGTGCCAGCACCTCAAGGGGCAGTTTCTACGAGCAGTACTTC,CASTSRGSFYEQYF
.,TRBD2,TRBV10-3,TRBJ2-7,TGTGCCATCAGTGAGGGGAGAGGGCTGGCGGGGGGCAACACCTACGAGCAGTACTTC,CAISEGRGLAGGNTYEQYF
.,TRBD2,TRBV5-1,TRBJ2-1,TGCGCCAGCAGGGTAGGGCTAGCGGGCTACAATGAGCAGTTCTTC,CASRVGLAGYNEQFF
.,.,TRBV27,TRBJ2-7,TGTGCCAGCAGTACCCCCGGGTCAGGGGCTGGGGAGCAGTACTTC,CASSTPGSGAGEQYF
.,TRBD1,TRBV6-5,TRBJ1-2,TGTGCCAGCAGTTACTCGGGACAGGGAGGGTATGGCTACACCTTC,CASSYSGQGGYGYTF
.,.,TRBV27,TRBJ1-1,TGTGCCAGCAGTTCGGACAGGAACACTGAAGCTTTCTTT,CASSSDRNTEAFF
.,TRBD1,TRBV18,TRBJ1-1,TGTGCCAGCTCACTGGGACAGGGACCTGAAGCTTTCTTT,CASSLGQGPEAFF
.,.,TRBV28,TRBJ1-6,TGTGCCAGCAGTAATTGGGGGGTAACTAATTCACCCCTCCACTTT,CASSNWGVTNSPLHF
.,TRBD2,TRBV5-4,TRBJ2-1,TGTGCCAGCAGCTTGGAGCGGGGGGGATACAATGAGCAGTTCTTC,CASSLERGGYNEQFF
.,TRBD1,TRBV28,TRBJ1-5,TGTGCCAGCAGACCTACCGGGACAGGGTTAAGCAATCAGCCCCAGCATTTT,CASRPTGTGLSNQPQHF
few,TRBD2,TRBV5-4,TRBJ2-1,TGTGCCAGCAGCAGGACTAGAACCATAAACTACAATGAGCAGTTCTTC,CASSRTRTINYNEQFF
.,TRBD1,TRBV24-1,TRBJ1-5,TGTGCCACCAGTTCCCGGACAGGGGTTAGCAATCAGCCCCAGCATTTT,CATSSRTGVSNQPQHF
once,.,TRBV18,TRBJ1-5,TGTGCCAGCTCACCAAAACAGGGCAATCAGCCCCAGCATTTT,CASSPKQGNQPQHF
.,TRBD1,TRBV19,TRBJ1-2,TGTGCCAGTAGTATAGTTGGGACAGGGGGCAACGGCTACACCTTC,CASSIVGTGGNGYTF